This T cell receptor (beta chain) is drawn from a study of cytomegalovirus exposure and HLA in healthy donors. Study in general: There were more than 350 genotyped donors. Of these, about 81% fell in the genetic ancestry cluster associated with self-reported Caucasian donors. Study-level results: More clonal expansion characterized HLA-associated TCR beta chains than equally common others in a later analysis. What a later analysis showed was that several of the most significant clusters appeared linked to common viral pathogens.

CDR1 is MGHDK and CDR2 is SYGVNS in the germline V gene. V was pared by 2 bases and J by 1 base, with 6 bases between. CDR3 size: 14 residues. Amplification used 60 Vbeta primers and 13 Jbeta primers. As originally analysed: Later analysis identified approximately 80 million unique TCR beta chains, 8.5 million to 13 million shared. This table comes from immunoSEQ multiplex PCR, and its TCRdb copy is limited to in-frame clones, with some not included. The D gene and trimming were derived from the DNA, and the V and J assignments and clone size from that table. The table records around 150,000 clones, roughly 70% of them present only once. As regards this clone: No antigen is known for it.

Material for sequencing was PBMCs. This TCR was recovered from a woman aged 25 to 39 in good health and CMV-seronegative. The chain carries TRBV25-1 and TRBJ2-1, with D hard to call. CDR3 sequence (DNA): TGTGCCAGCAGTGAAACACAATCCTACAATGAGCAGTTCTTC. Its translation: CASSETQSYNEQFF.